A single sample gave rise to the 29 T cell receptor beta chains below, sequenced in a study of blood T cell repertoires in COVID-19. Some clones are missing from TCRdb's copy, which holds only in-frame ones; the method was immunoSEQ multiplex PCR. Of around 370,000 clones in the sample, around 90% were seen once. The material sequenced was peripheral blood. The receptors were gathered from a man aged 18 to 30 with active or convalescent COVID-19.

This chain joins TRBV19 and TRBJ2-2; TRBD2 matches 9 bases. The CDR3 covers 16 residues. Germline V gives CDR1 LNHDA, CDR2 SQIVND (reference sequence). V shed 11 bases and J 6 bases; nucleotides not matched to a gene: 16. CDR3 bases: TGTGCCTCAGAGGAGGCTAGCGGGGACGTGGCCGGGGAGCTGTTTTTT. Its protein is CASEEASGDVAGELFF.

This clone was recorded only once. This chain joins TRBV6-6 and TRBJ1-5; the D gene is possibly TRBD1 (6 bases). The CDR3 is 16 residues long. The germline V gene encodes CDR1 MNHNY and CDR2 SVGAGI (reference sequence). The V end lost 0 bases, the J end lost 3 bases, and 12 bases lay between the germline ends. CDR3 nucleotide sequence: TGTGCCAGCAGTTACTCGCAACAGGGCCACAATCAGCCCCAGCATTTT. Translation: CASSYSQQGHNQPQHF.

The rearrangement joins TRBV6-2 or TRBV6-3 to TRBJ1-5; D unresolved. Germline V gene sequence: CDR1 MNHEY, CDR2 SVGEGT. Trimming took 2 bases from V and 9 from J, leaving 8 bases between them. This CDR3 region has 12 residues. As DNA, the CDR3 is TGTGCCAGCAGTTACACTTATCGGCCCCAGCATTTT. Translating it yields CASSYTYRPQHF.

The V and J genes are TRBV6-6 and TRBJ2-4; 13 nucleotides align to TRBD2. Trimming took 5 bases from V and 6 from J; bases not matched to a gene: 7. The germline V gene has CDR1 MNHNY and CDR2 SVGAGI (reference sequence). The length of the CDR3 is 16 residues. The CDR3: CASSPGTSGDGNIQYF. The CDR3 DNA sequence: TGTGCCAGCAGTCCCGGGACTAGCGGGGATGGAAACATTCAGTACTTC.

V usage is TRBV11-1 and J usage is TRBJ2-5; a possible D gene is TRBD1 (5 bases). CDR1 and CDR2 from the germline V gene are SGHAT and FQDESV (reference sequence). Trimming removed 5 bases at V and 6 bases at J, with 13 bases between. The length of the CDR3 is 13 residues. DNA of the CDR3: TGTGCCAGCAGCCTTCAGGGTGGTCAGACCCAGTACTTC. Encoded protein: CASSLQGGQTQYF. The whole variable domain, remainder taken from reference TRBV11-1 and TRBJ2-5, is EAEVAQSPRYKITEKSQAVAFWCDPISGHATLYWYRQILGQGPELLVQFQDESVVDDSQLPKDRFSAERLKGVDSTLKIQPAELGDSAMYLCASSLQGGQTQYFGPGTRLLVL.

This chain links TRBV6-5 with TRBJ1-2; TRBD1 is a possible D gene (6 bases). Germline values: CDR1 MNHEY, CDR2 SVGAGI. The CDR3 consists of 14 residues. The V and J ends lost 5 bases and 3 bases respectively, with 13 bases between them. The CDR3 DNA is TGTGCCAGCAGTAACCTGGACAGTTACTATGGCTACACCTTC. Its protein product is CASSNLDSYYGYTF.

V and J are TRBV7-9 and TRBJ2-1; 11 bases are a match to TRBD2. The length of the CDR3 is 16 residues. The V gene end was trimmed by 5 bases and the J gene end by 2 bases; junction bases not matched to a gene: 5. The germline V gene encodes CDR1 SEHNR and CDR2 FQNEAQ (reference sequence). The CDR3 here is CASSLLTSGTYNEQFF. The CDR3 DNA reads as TGTGCCAGCAGCCTTCTGACTAGCGGGACCTACAATGAGCAGTTCTTC. The full variable domain, completed using reference TRBV7-9 and TRBJ2-1, is DTGVSQNPRHKITKRGQNVTFRCDPISEHNRLYWYRQTLGQGPEFLTYFQNEAQLEKSRLLSDRFSAERPKGSFSTLEIQRTEQGDSAMYLCASSLLTSGTYNEQFFGPGTRLTVL.

The chain links TRBV11-2 to TRBJ1-6; 8 bases fit TRBD1. J was trimmed by 7 bases and V by 4 bases; bases with no gene match: 12. Germline V gene sequence: CDR1 SGHAT, CDR2 FQNNGV. The CDR3 has 17 amino acids. The CDR3 reads CASSSRTGTKINSPLHF. The CDR3, as DNA: TGTGCCAGCAGCTCCAGGACAGGGACCAAAATCAATTCACCCCTCCACTTT.

The V gene is TRBV24-1, the J gene TRBJ2-1; 12 positions match TRBD2. Looked up from germline, CDR1 is KGHDR and CDR2 is SFDVKD. Trimming cost V 7 bases and J 5 bases; bases outside gene matches: 5. The CDR3 contains 15 residues. The CDR3 sequence is CATRTSGRSDNEQFF. The DNA for the CDR3 is TGTGCCACCAGGACTAGCGGGAGATCGGACAATGAGCAGTTCTTC.

The CDR3 is CASKGFPSLYGAQYF. The CDR3 DNA sequence: TGTGCCAGTAAGGGTTTTCCTAGCCTATACGGGGCCCAGTACTTC. V usage is TRBV6-5 and J usage is TRBJ2-5; maybe TRBD2 (5 bases). Germline CDR1 and CDR2: MNHEY and SVGAGI. V was cut by 9 bases and J by 9 bases, with 26 bases left in between. This CDR3 contains 15 residues.

This clone was counted once. This sample includes further DNA sequences coding for the same CDR3. The chain is built from TRBV9 and TRBJ1-2; 7 nucleotides align to TRBD1. Trimming took 0 bases from V and 7 from J; bases not matched to a gene: 3. Germline V gene data show CDR1 as SGDLS and CDR2 as YYNGEE. CDR3 size: 13 residues. CDR3 region: CASSVGGGRGYTF. As DNA, the CDR3 is TGTGCCAGCAGCGTAGGAGGGGGCCGTGGCTACACCTTC.

The chain carries TRBV6-1 and TRBJ2-3, with D maybe TRBD1 (5 bases). Germline CDR1 and CDR2: MNHNS and SASEGT. Trimming removed 1 base at V and 4 bases at J, with 12 bases between. The CDR3 is 15 residues long. This CDR3 reads CASSEGAGLADTQYF. The CDR3 DNA is TGTGCCAGCAGTGAAGGGGCAGGGTTGGCAGATACGCAGTATTTT.

The chain carries TRBV27 and TRBJ1-2; 7 bases match TRBD1. This CDR3 region has 16 residues. The germline CDR1 and CDR2 sequences are MNHEY and SMNVEV (reference sequence). V lost 3 bases and J lost 5; bases outside the gene matches: 12. CDR3 residues: CASSFDPPGQPYGYTF. The CDR3 DNA sequence: TGTGCCAGCAGTTTCGATCCTCCGGGACAGCCATATGGCTACACCTTC.

The CDR3 loop is CASSDWGLTQYF. For the CDR3, the DNA is TGTGCCAGCAGTGATTGGGGGCTGACGCAGTATTTT. V usage is TRBV6-1 and J usage is TRBJ2-3; perhaps TRBD1 as D (6 bases). V dropped 3 bases and J dropped 9 bases, with 10 bases sitting between them. Germline V gene data show CDR1 as MNHNS and CDR2 as SASEGT. The CDR3 runs 12 residues.

The V gene is TRBV4-3, the J gene TRBJ1-1; 8 nucleotides align to TRBD1. This CDR3 is built from 15 residues. J was trimmed by 2 bases and V by 3 bases; bases with no gene match: 5. Germline assignment: CDR1 LGHNA and CDR2 YSLEER. The CDR3 loop reads CASSHRQGKNTEAFF. For the CDR3, the DNA is TGCGCCAGCAGCCACAGACAGGGGAAAAACACTGAAGCTTTCTTT.

Written as DNA, the CDR3 is TGTGCCAGCTCACTGACGGACAGGTCCTACGAGCAGTACTTC. Protein sequence: CASSLTDRSYEQYF. The chain uses TRBV18 and TRBJ2-7; 7 bases are a match to TRBD1. The CDR3 contains 14 residues. V trimming: 4 bases; J trimming: 1 base; junction bases outside the gene matches: 4. From germline, CDR1 is KGHSH and CDR2 LQKENI.

As regards this clone: Other nucleotide sequences in the sample specify the same CDR3. The chain uses TRBV28 and TRBJ1-4, with TRBD1 as a possible D gene (6 bases). This CDR3 is 15 amino acids long. Germline assignment: CDR1 MDHEN and CDR2 SYDVKM. V was trimmed by 5 bases and J by 0 bases, leaving 10 bases between them. This CDR3 is CASSTRQATNEKLFF. The CDR3 DNA is TGTGCCAGCAGTACCAGACAGGCAACTAATGAAAAACTGTTTTTT. The variable domain in full, with the rest retrieved from reference TRBV28 and TRBJ1-4, is DVKVTQSSRYLVKRTGEKVFLECVQDMDHENMFWYRQDPGLGLRLIYFSYDVKMKEKGDIPEGYSVSREKKERFSLILESASTNQTSMYLCASSTRQATNEKLFFGSGTQLSVL.

The chain has TRBV28 and TRBJ1-2, with D tentatively TRBD1 (5 bases). V shed 3 bases and J shed 8 bases, with 13 bases lying between them. This CDR3 is built from 13 residues. Germline CDR1 MDHEN, CDR2 SYDVKM. The CDR3 region is CASSFLGGGGYTF. The CDR3 bases are TGTGCCAGCAGTTTCCTTGGGGGGGGAGGCTACACCTTC.

V gene TRBV18 combines with J gene TRBJ1-3; TRBD1 might be the D (5 bases). This CDR3 contains 15 residues. V shed 3 bases and J shed 0 bases, with 9 bases lying between them. The V gene's germline CDR1 is KGHSH and CDR2 LQKENI. The CDR3 sequence is CASSPGLFSGNTIYF. In DNA form, the CDR3 reads TGTGCCAGCTCACCGGGACTGTTCTCTGGAAACACCATATATTTT.

The chain uses TRBV7-3 and TRBJ2-1; 7 positions match TRBD1. Germline CDR1 SGHTA, CDR2 FQGTGA. With 5 bases clipped from V and 6 bases from J, the junction kept 4 bases outside the gene matches. The CDR3 contains 13 residues. The CDR3: CASSKTGSNEQFF. CDR3 coding DNA: TGTGCCAGCAGCAAGACAGGGAGCAATGAGCAGTTCTTC.

V and J are TRBV6-5 and TRBJ1-1; TRBD1 is a possible D gene (5 bases). Germline values: CDR1 MNHEY, CDR2 SVGAGI. This CDR3 is 14 amino acids long. Between the trimmed V and J ends, which lost 2 bases and 1 base, there was a span of 8 bases. CDR3 amino acids: CASSYRQRNTEAFF. CDR3 DNA sequence: TGTGCCAGCAGTTACCGACAGAGGAACACTGAAGCTTTCTTT.

This clone has just a few counts. The gene calls are TRBV27 and TRBJ2-1, with a tentative D call TRBD1 (5 bases). V lost 6 bases, J lost 1 base, and 10 bases lay in between. The length of the CDR3 is 14 residues. Germline V gene sequence: CDR1 MNHEY, CDR2 SMNVEV (reference sequence). CDR3 region: CASSRDSSYNEQFF. In DNA, the CDR3 is TGTGCCAGCAGCAGGGATTCTTCCTACAATGAGCAGTTCTTC.

Only one count was recorded for this clone. This sequence joins TRBV6-5 and TRBJ1-1, with TRBD1 identical over 10 bases. The trim removed 5 bases at V and 4 bases at J, leaving 7 bases unmatched. This CDR3 has 15 residues. Germline loops: CDR1 MNHEY, CDR2 SVGAGI. The CDR3 DNA follows: TGTGCCAGCAGTCAGACCGGGACAGGGGCCACTGAAGCTTTCTTT. Its protein product is CASSQTGTGATEAFF.

The chain links TRBV7-2 to TRBJ1-2; TRBD1 matches 10 bases. Per germline, CDR1 SGHTA and CDR2 FQGNSA. This CDR3 has 14 residues. V lost 6 bases and J lost 3; bases outside the gene matches: 4. The CDR3 nucleotides are TGTGCCAGCAGACCGGGACAGGGGTACTATGGCTACACCTTC. It codes for CASRPGQGYYGYTF.

The chain uses TRBV6-2 or TRBV6-3 and TRBJ2-5; D possibly corresponds to TRBD2 (6 bases). The length of the CDR3 is 17 residues. V was shortened by 3 bases and J by 1 base, with 18 bases between the two germline ends. Looked up from germline, CDR1 is MNHEY and CDR2 is SVGEGT. The CDR3 DNA is TGTGCCAGCAGTTATCCGAGAGGGGATAGCGGCCAAGAGACCCAGTACTTC. The encoded protein is CASSYPRGDSGQETQYF.

The J gene is TRBJ1-2, the V gene TRBV5-1; D is undetermined. The CDR3 totals 13 residues. Trimming took 2 bases from V and 8 from J, leaving 13 bases between them. CDR1 is SGHRS, CDR2 YFSETQ, per germline. The CDR3 loop is CASSFGPTRGYTF. CDR3 coding DNA: TGCGCCAGCAGCTTTGGCCCCACGAGGGGCTACACCTTC.

Only one count was recorded for this clone. The V gene is TRBV28, the J gene TRBJ2-5; 7 nucleotides line up with TRBD1. This CDR3 is 14 amino acids long. The V gene's germline CDR1 is MDHEN and CDR2 SYDVKM. J gave up 1 base and V 6 bases, and 5 bases lay outside the gene matches. The CDR3 loop is CASRPGGTQETQYF. Here the CDR3 DNA reads TGTGCCAGCAGACCAGGGGGTACCCAAGAGACCCAGTACTTC. Looking up the rest from reference TRBV28 and TRBJ2-5 gives the full variable domain: DVKVTQSSRYLVKRTGEKVFLECVQDMDHENMFWYRQDPGLGLRLIYFSYDVKMKEKGDIPEGYSVSREKKERFSLILESASTNQTSMYLCASRPGGTQETQYFGPGTRLLVL.

The chain links TRBV28 to TRBJ2-3, with a tentative D call TRBD1 (7 bases). Trimming took off 4 bases at V and 2 bases at J, with 16 bases between the two ends. CDR1 is MDHEN and CDR2 is SYDVKM in the germline V gene. The CDR3 is 16 amino acids. The CDR3 loop reads CASSSPRGDITDTQYF. The CDR3 DNA is TGTGCCAGCAGTTCCCCCAGGGGGGATATCACAGATACGCAGTATTTT.

The chain couples TRBV5-5 to TRBJ1-2, with D unclear. Germline assignment: CDR1 SGHKS and CDR2 YYEKEE (reference sequence). The CDR3 has 12 residues. V was shortened by 2 bases and J by 5 bases, with 7 bases between the two germline ends. Here the CDR3 reads CASSFRVYGYTF. The CDR3 DNA follows: TGTGCCAGCAGCTTCCGGGTATATGGCTACACCTTC.